The clone carrying this T cell receptor beta chain was recorded only once. This CDR3 is built from 12 residues. CDR1 and CDR2 from the germline V gene are SEHNR and FQNEAQ (reference sequence). Trimming cost V 5 bases and J 2 bases, with 7 bases left between them. The assay used deep level. Profiling relied on immunoSEQ multiplex PCR, and the TCRdb table lists in-frame clones only, not all of them. Found here are 2.3 million or so clones, just over 90% of them singletons; the top ten hold about 0.39%. The data derive from a study of shared clonotypes between healthy human individuals. Study overall: The study drew on a couple of women and three men aged 18 to 49 as donors.

Naive CD4+ cells were CD45RA-selected; the remaining cells were memory. The specimen sequenced was naive CD4+ T cells from PBMCs. The sample's subset: CD45RA+ positively selected. The V call is TRBV7-9, the J call TRBJ2-7; D not resolved. The TCR sequence derives from a man between 18 and 35 years old in good health. Some clones in this sample may be carry-over from other donors' samples. The CDR3 DNA reads as TGTGCCAGCAGCCCCTCACCCTACGAGCAGTACTTC. Its protein product is CASSPSPYEQYF.